This T cell receptor beta chain was retrieved from a study of siplizumab effects on memory and regulatory T cells. Method: immunoSEQ multiplex PCR; TCRdb's copy keeps in-frame clones and lacks some. The sample records 90,000 to 140,000 clones, about 93% being singletons. V lost 0 bases and J 5 bases, leaving 10 bases between the germline ends. The CDR3 length is 13 residues. CDR1 SQVTM and CDR2 ANQGSEA come from the germline V gene. Sequenced: CD4+ T cells sorted from blood. This sequence was found in a human donor in good health. V is TRBV29-1 and J is TRBJ2-5; a possible D gene is TRBD2 (6 bases). CDR3 bases: TGCAGCGTTGAAGATCCGCTAGCGGAGACCCAGTACTTC. Protein sequence: CSVEDPLAETQYF.